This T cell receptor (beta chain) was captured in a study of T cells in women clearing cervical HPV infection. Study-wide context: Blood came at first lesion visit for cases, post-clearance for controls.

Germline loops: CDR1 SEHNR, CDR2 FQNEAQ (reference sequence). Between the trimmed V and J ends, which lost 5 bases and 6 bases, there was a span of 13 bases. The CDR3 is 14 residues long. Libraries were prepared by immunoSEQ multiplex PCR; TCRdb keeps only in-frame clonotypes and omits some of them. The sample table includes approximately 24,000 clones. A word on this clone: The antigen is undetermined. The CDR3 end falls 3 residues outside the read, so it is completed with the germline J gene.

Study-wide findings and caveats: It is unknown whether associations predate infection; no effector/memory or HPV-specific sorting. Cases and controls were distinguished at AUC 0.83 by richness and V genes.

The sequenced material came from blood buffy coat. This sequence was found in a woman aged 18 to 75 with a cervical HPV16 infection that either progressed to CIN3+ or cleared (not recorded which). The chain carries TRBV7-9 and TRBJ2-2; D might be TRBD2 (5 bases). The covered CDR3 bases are TGTGCCAGCAGCGCCGGGGTCCTCTCCGGGGAG. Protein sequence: CASSAGVLSGE. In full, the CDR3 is CASSAGVLSGELFF.